This T cell receptor beta chain was observed in a study of glioma-infiltrating T cells. Study conclusions and caveats: Gliomas, especially low-grade, showed above-expected tissue-blood divergence; non-neoplastic patients showed below. Very few CDR3 sequences were shared between tissue and blood.

Amplification of TCR alpha and beta CDR3 regions from RNA used iRepertoire nested multiplex PCR. Each CDR3 protein gets one entry after TCRdb re-called the multiplex PCR reads with MiXCR. The repertoire holds 100,000 to 150,000 distinct CDR3 sequences, with approximately 25% as singletons. This clonotype has at least ten counts. Its target is not known. This CDR3 has 13 residues. V was clipped by 6 bases and J by 0 bases; unmatched bases: 2. CDR1 MNHNS and CDR2 SASEGT come from the germline V gene. The material sequenced was glioma tissue, nonneoplastic brain tissue, or PBMCs (not recorded which). This TCR was sampled from a human donor with low-grade glioma or glioblastoma, undergoing nonglioma brain surgery, or in good health (not recorded which). V usage is TRBV6-1 and J usage is TRBJ2-7, with 7 bases identical to TRBD1. This CDR3 reads CASRGDSSYEQYF. The CDR3, as DNA: TGTGCCAGCAGGGGGGACAGCTCCTACGAGCAGTACTTC.